Presented here are 6 T cell receptor beta chains from one specimen sequenced in a study of PD-L1 blockade in urothelial cancer. Profiling relied on immunoSEQ multiplex PCR, and the TCRdb table lists in-frame clones only, not all of them. The top ten hold around 16% of the sample, which has about 56,000 clones, less than 90% seen once. Described time point: pretreatment peripheral blood. The input for sequencing was PBMCs, taken around atezolizumab (anti-PD-L1) treatment. Every receptor here comes from a man between 65 and 80 years old with urothelial cancer.

The CDR3 DNA reads TGTGCCAGTAGTGTGACTAGACGCGGGTACAATGAGCAGTTCTTC. Protein sequence: CASSVTRRGYNEQFF. J is TRBJ2-1 and V is TRBV19, with a possible D match to TRBD2 (6 bases). The germline V and J ends were trimmed by 5 bases and 4 bases, with 15 bases remaining between them. This CDR3 is 15 amino acids long. Looked up from germline, CDR1 is LNHDA and CDR2 is SQIVND (reference sequence). Complete variable domain (other parts from reference TRBV19 and TRBJ2-1): DGGITQSPKYLFRKEGQNVTLSCEQNLNHDAMYWYRQDPGQGLRLIYYSQIVNDFQKGDIAEGYSVSREKKESFPLTVTSAQKNPTAFYLCASSVTRRGYNEQFFGPGTRLTVL.

At least ten counts were recorded for this clone. The V gene is TRBV7-6, the J gene TRBJ2-7; 9 bases align to TRBD1. There are 13 residues in the CDR3. Germline lookup yields CDR1 SGHVS and CDR2 FNYEAQ. The V segment lost 5 bases and the J segment 5 bases; nucleotides outside the gene matches: 4. The CDR3 nucleotides are TGTGCCAGCAGCCCGGACAGGGGCGACGAGCAGTACTTC. Its translation is CASSPDRGDEQYF.

The genes are TRBV19 and TRBJ2-1; 10 nucleotides align to TRBD2. Losses at the gene ends were 1 base for V and 8 bases for J; bases not matched to a gene: 8. The CDR3 loop spans 16 amino acids. The germline gives CDR1 LNHDA, CDR2 SQIVND (reference sequence). CDR3 nucleotide sequence: TGTGCCAGTAGTATAGGGGAGAGCGGGAGGGGATATGAGCAGTTCTTC. It codes for CASSIGESGRGYEQFF.

The V and J genes are TRBV19 and TRBJ1-1; D remains ambiguous. This CDR3 region has 14 residues. Trimming removed 5 bases at V and 5 bases at J, with 15 bases between. Germline V CDR1 and CDR2: LNHDA, SQIVND (reference sequence). The DNA of the CDR3 is TGTGCCAGTAGTGCCCCCACTACGCGGACTGAAGCTTTCTTT. Protein: CASSAPTTRTEAFF.

The chain links TRBV5-1 to TRBJ1-4; TRBD1 matches 7 bases. V gave up 4 bases and J gave up 0 bases; unmatched junction bases: 3. Germline V gene sequence: CDR1 SGHRS, CDR2 YFSETQ. This CDR3 is built from 15 residues. The CDR3: CASSRDSATNEKLFF. In nucleotides, the CDR3 is TGCGCCAGCAGCAGGGACAGTGCAACTAATGAAAAACTGTTTTTT.

The rearrangement links TRBV10-2 to TRBJ2-7; TRBD2 matches 12 bases. V lost 9 bases and J lost 4; bases outside the gene matches: 7. This CDR3 contains 14 residues. Germline values: CDR1 WSHSY, CDR2 SAAADI. Here the CDR3 DNA reads TGCGCCAGTTCTGAGACTAGCGGGAGTTACGAGCAGTACTTC. It codes for CASSETSGSYEQYF.